A single sample is the source of the 18 T cell receptor beta chains below, sequenced in a study of identical twins (TCRdb year 2016). Libraries were built with 5' RACE. Sequencing took place on an Illumina HiSeq 2000. The public reads were run again by TCRdb, first through fastp at Q25 and then through MiXCR, and only productive beta chains were kept. Each record represents a unique CDR3 protein, reported with the most common genes and DNA among its rows. The table for this sample lists under 900,000 distinct CDR3 sequences; approximately 13% of them were counted only once. Together, the top ten hold roughly 1.6% of the sample. Separately, the same data were catalogued under a study of yellow fever vaccine responses in identical twins.

The sample taken for sequencing was PBMCs. Receptors originate from a woman aged 18 to 35 in good health.

In this sample, this clonotype turned up many times. The chain recombines TRBV28 with TRBJ1-1, with D hard to call. This CDR3 region has 14 residues. Trimming removed 10 bases at V and 7 bases at J, with 22 bases between. Germline assignment: CDR1 MDHEN and CDR2 SYDVKM. CDR3 loop: CATVKAVPDYEAFF. The CDR3 nucleotides are TGTGCCACCGTCAAAGCCGTCCCGGACTATGAAGCTTTCTTT.

The chain links TRBV2 to TRBJ2-1; 9 positions match TRBD2. Germline assignment: CDR1 SNHLY and CDR2 FYNNEI. CDR3 length: 15 amino acids. V shed 10 bases and J 7 bases; nucleotides not matched to a gene: 14. CDR3 sequence reads: CAIPRGREGLNEQFF. As DNA, the CDR3 is TGTGCCATCCCGAGGGGGCGGGAGGGCTTGAATGAGCAGTTCTTC.

This clonotype was counted between two and nine times. V and J are TRBV10-3 and TRBJ2-1; 9 bases align to TRBD2. This CDR3 comprises 14 residues. Germline CDR1 is ENHRY and CDR2 is SYGVKD. The trim removed 10 bases at V and 10 bases at J, leaving 14 bases unmatched. The CDR3 region has the DNA TGTGCCACAGCTAGCGGGGACGGGTTCAGGGAGCAGTTCTTC. Translation gives CATASGDGFREQFF.

The V gene is TRBV20-1, the J gene TRBJ2-7; D possibly corresponds to TRBD1 (5 bases). In germline, CDR1 is DFQATT, CDR2 SNEGSKA (reference sequence). The CDR3 has 12 residues. V lost 6 bases to trimming and J lost 2 bases, with 11 bases between them. For the CDR3, the DNA is TGCAGTGCAAGGGGCCAGGCCTACGAGCAGTACGTC. It codes for CSARGQAYEQYV.

This clonotype was observed a few times. The DNA for the CDR3 is TGTGCCAGCAGACTTGGTGGGCGGGCCCAGTACTTC. Its translation: CASRLGGRAQYF. The V gene is TRBV12-3 or TRBV12-4, the J gene TRBJ2-5, with D possibly being TRBD2 (5 bases). The CDR3 spans 12 residues. Trimming left V 6 bases short and J 9 bases short, with 14 bases between.

This clonotype was seen more than once but under ten times. The rearrangement uses TRBV5-1 and TRBJ2-3; 8 bases are shared with TRBD2. The CDR3 loop spans 19 amino acids. Germline-derived CDR1 and CDR2 are SGHRS and YFSETQ. The junction had 16 bases not matched to a gene; V was cut back by 4 bases and J by 0 bases. CDR3 nucleotides: TGCGCCAGCAGCCGCTCAGCCCGGTGGGGACTAGTAAGCACAGATACGCAGTATTTT. It codes for CASSRSARWGLVSTDTQYF.

The rearrangement joins TRBV3-1 to TRBJ2-3, with D possibly TRBD2 on 7 matching bases. V was shortened by 3 bases and J by 8 bases, with 18 bases between the two germline ends. CDR3 length: 15 amino acids. The germline CDR1 and CDR2 sequences are LGHDT and YNNKEL (reference sequence). The CDR3 reads CASSQVAGAVGTQYF. In DNA form, the CDR3 reads TGTGCCAGCAGCCAGGTTGCGGGGGCGGTGGGTACGCAGTATTTT.

The chain has TRBV28 and TRBJ2-2; 10 positions match TRBD2. The CDR3 is 14 residues long. V was pared by 6 bases and J by 6 bases, with 4 bases of the junction left unmatched. Per the germline V gene, CDR1 is MDHEN and CDR2 is SYDVKM. CDR3 DNA sequence: TGTGCCAGCAGACTAGCGGGATTTGCCGGGGAGCTGTTTTTT. Translating it yields CASRLAGFAGELFF.

This rearrangement joins TRBV3-1 to TRBJ2-6; D is unresolved. Germline V CDR1 and CDR2: LGHDT, YNNKEL (reference sequence). The CDR3 covers 15 residues. The V end was cut by 8 bases, the J end by 1 base, with 12 bases between. The CDR3 DNA follows: TGTGCCAGCGGGGTGGTTGGGTCTGGGGCCAACGTCCTGACTTTC. Translated: CASGVVGSGANVLTF.

The table lists this clonotype with many counts. V is TRBV28 and J is TRBJ2-3; the D is unclear. The CDR3 covers 14 residues. Germline V CDR1 and CDR2: MDHEN, SYDVKM. V shed 7 bases and J shed 4 bases, with 15 bases lying between them. The CDR3 sequence: CASTQDVPADTQYF. The CDR3 coding sequence is TGTGCCAGCACCCAGGACGTCCCGGCAGATACGCAGTATTTT.

The chain has TRBV20-1 and TRBJ2-7, with TRBD1 identical over 8 bases. Germline CDR1 reads DFQATT; CDR2 reads SNEGSKA (reference sequence). J gave up 3 bases and V 1 base, and 5 bases lay outside the gene matches. This CDR3 has 14 amino acids. DNA for the CDR3: TGCAGTGCTAGAGTGAGGACAGGGCTCTACGAGCAGTACTTC. Amino acid sequence: CSARVRTGLYEQYF.

This clonotype was observed a few times. The chain employs TRBV10-3 and TRBJ2-1, with 7 nucleotides matching TRBD2. CDR3 length equals 14 residues. Germline V lookup: CDR1 ENHRY, CDR2 SYGVKD. The junction had 8 bases not matched to a gene; V was cut back by 4 bases and J by 8 bases. The CDR3 spells CAISALAARDEQFF. The CDR3 DNA sequence: TGTGCCATCAGTGCCCTAGCGGCTCGGGATGAGCAGTTCTTC.

The rearrangement uses TRBV11-1 and TRBJ2-2; possible D gene TRBD2, 6 bases. The germline V gene has CDR1 SGHAT and CDR2 FQDESV (reference sequence). The germline V and J ends were trimmed by 4 bases and 5 bases, with 26 bases remaining between them. CDR3 size: 19 residues. The CDR3 reads CASSSYTSSALGKTGELFF. The DNA for the CDR3 is TGTGCCAGCAGCTCGTACACCTCTAGCGCCCTGGGGAAGACCGGGGAGCTGTTTTTT.

The V and J genes are TRBV3-1 and TRBJ2-1, with 8 bases identical to TRBD1. There are 15 residues in the CDR3. Per germline, CDR1 LGHDT and CDR2 YNNKEL (reference sequence). Trimming cost V 1 base and J 3 bases; bases outside gene matches: 2. The CDR3 DNA follows: TGTGCCAGCAGCCAAGCCGGGACAGGCTACAATGAGCAGTTCTTC. This encodes CASSQAGTGYNEQFF.

This clonotype occurred a few times. This chain uses TRBV11-2 with TRBJ2-3; perhaps TRBD2 as D (5 bases). Germline loops: CDR1 SGHAT, CDR2 FQNNGV. V shed 7 bases and J shed 2 bases, with 13 bases lying between them. CDR3 length: 14 amino acids. Here the CDR3 reads CASTPHGVTDTQYF. The CDR3 region has the DNA TGTGCCAGCACCCCCCACGGGGTCACAGATACGCAGTATTTT.

This clonotype has at least ten counts. The CDR3 is CASSNLGTDTQYF. The CDR3 coding sequence is TGTGCCAGCAGCAATCTGGGCACAGATACGCAGTATTTT. The genes are TRBV7-8 and TRBJ2-3; D is unclear. The length of the CDR3 is 13 residues. V lost 5 bases and J 1 base, leaving 7 bases between the germline ends. The V gene's germline CDR1 is SGHVS and CDR2 FQNEAQ. The whole variable domain, filled in from reference TRBV7-8 and TRBJ2-3, reads GAGVSQSPRYKVAKRGQDVALRCDPISGHVSLFWYQQALGQGPEFLTYFQNEAQLDKSGLPSDRFFAERPEGSVSTLKIQRTQQEDSAVYLCASSNLGTDTQYFGPGTRLTVL.

The chain combines TRBV21-1 with TRBJ2-7; TRBD1, the table's D call, was not compared with the DNA. TRBV21-1 is given as a pseudogene. The CDR3 contains 14 residues. The CDR3 spells CASSKEGQDYEQYF. CDR3 in DNA: TGTGCCAGCAGCAAAGAGGGACAAGATTACGAGCAGTACTTC.

The chain combines TRBV2 with TRBJ1-2; D call uncertain. CDR3 length: 12 residues. The germline V gene encodes CDR1 SNHLY and CDR2 FYNNEI. The V end was cut by 3 bases, the J end by 6 bases, with 8 bases between. In DNA, the CDR3 is TGTGCCAGCAGTGATAACCAGCATGGCTACACCTTC. It is translated as CASSDNQHGYTF.